The entry that follows covers one T cell receptor beta chain sequence. Its matching antigen is unknown. This entry belongs to a study of long-term antiretroviral therapy in people with HIV. General study results and limits: Regardless of time point, clones expanded before ART dominated the repertoire. Despite increasing after ART, diversity remained lower than that of transplant donor controls.

The libraries were made with immunoSEQ v3.0 at survey level. Sequencing was performed with immunoSEQ multiplex PCR; in TCRdb, only in-frame clones are kept and a portion is missing. This table has 20,000 to 25,000 clones, approximately 89% appearing once. This CDR3 is 16 amino acids long. Germline CDR1 MRHNA, CDR2 SNTAGT. V gave up 3 bases and J gave up 4 bases; unmatched junction bases: 10. This TCR came from a woman aged 45-65 years with HIV. The sequencing used unsorted PBMCs, collected 2.6 years after starting antiretroviral therapy. J is TRBJ2-7 and V is TRBV6-4; 9 bases match TRBD2. CDR3 protein: CASSEAWEREVYEQYF. The CDR3 DNA follows: TGTGCCAGCAGTGAGGCCTGGGAGCGGGAGGTGTACGAGCAGTACTTC.